This T cell receptor beta chain was captured by sequencing in a study of Tregs in tolerant kidney transplant recipients. Sequenced by immunoSEQ multiplex PCR; TCRdb stores in-frame clones only, minus some. This repertoire shows 240,000 or so clones, about 80% found once; its top ten account for over 0.5%. About this clone itself: The antigen is undetermined.

Study observations and caveats: The small number of patients limits these findings pending further validation.

From germline, CDR1 is SGHTA and CDR2 FQGNSA. The ends were cut back, 2 bases at V and 4 bases at J, with 15 bases in the middle. This CDR3 has 15 residues. The sequenced sample was CD4+ T cells from blood. The chain combines TRBV7-2 with TRBJ2-7; D tentatively reads TRBD1 or TRBD2 (6 bases each). The origin of this receptor is a human donor in good health. The CDR3 spells CASSLRGRGPYEQYF. The CDR3 nucleotides read TGTGCCAGCAGCTTAAGGGGTCGGGGGCCTTACGAGCAGTACTTC.